This paragraph covers one TCR beta chain sequence. The antigen remains unidentified. These data belong to a study of T cells in Graves' hyperthyroidism and ophthalmopathy. Study-wide background: Initial diagnosis, before any treatment, was when peripheral blood was collected.

It was 8 to 10 ml of fresh peripheral blood that supplied the PBMCs. Findings and caveats of the study: Patients with ophthalmopathy were separated from those with stable hyperthyroidism by a 13 V-J model. Ophthalmopathy was identified by the model a median approximately 6.4 months ahead of onset.

Germline values: CDR1 DFQATT, CDR2 SNEGSKA (reference sequence). The CDR3 loop spans 13 amino acids. V was trimmed by 3 bases and J by 8 bases, leaving 16 bases between them. From RNA transcripts, TCR beta CDR3 regions were amplified. First-round RT-PCR with HTBI primers amplified the TCR CDR3 region. TCRdb re-derived calls from the multiplex PCR reads in MiXCR, one entry per CDR3 protein. The table records 45,000 to 60,000 distinct CDR3 sequences, 40% to 55% of them present only once. V is TRBV20-1 and J is TRBJ1-1, with D possibly TRBD1 on 5 matching bases. This receptor was obtained from a woman aged 30 to 39 with Graves' ophthalmopathy. The sequenced material came from blood. The CDR3 sequence: CSARGLGQMEAFF. The CDR3 DNA sequence: TGCAGTGCTAGGGGACTTGGGCAAATGGAAGCTTTCTTT.